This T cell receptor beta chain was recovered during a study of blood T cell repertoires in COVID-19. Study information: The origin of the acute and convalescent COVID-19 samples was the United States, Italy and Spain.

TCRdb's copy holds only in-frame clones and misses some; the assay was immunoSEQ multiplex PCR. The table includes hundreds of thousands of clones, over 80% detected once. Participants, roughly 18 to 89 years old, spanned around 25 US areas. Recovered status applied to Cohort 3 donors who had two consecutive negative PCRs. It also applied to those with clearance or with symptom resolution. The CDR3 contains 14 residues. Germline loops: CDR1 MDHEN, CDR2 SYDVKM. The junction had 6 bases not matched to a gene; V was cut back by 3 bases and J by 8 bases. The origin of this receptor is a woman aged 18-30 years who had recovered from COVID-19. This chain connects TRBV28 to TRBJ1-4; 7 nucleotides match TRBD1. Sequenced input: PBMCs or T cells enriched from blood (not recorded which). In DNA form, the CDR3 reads TGTGCCAGCAGTTTTAGGGGGCGCGCGGAAAAACTGTTTTTT. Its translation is CASSFRGRAEKLFF.